A single T cell receptor (beta chain) is shown here with its context. This clone may be a read error of a much larger clone one base away. RNA transcripts yielded amplified TCR beta CDR3 regions. First-round RT-PCR with HTBI primers preceded a second-round multiplex PCR. TCRdb reanalysed the multiplex PCR reads using MiXCR and keeps one entry per CDR3 protein. The sample has over a million distinct CDR3 sequences; about 38% are singletons. The data are from a study of Graves' ophthalmopathy and Graves' hyperthyroidism. Clinical symptoms, serum thyroxine, TRAb, thyroid ultrasound and orbital computed tomography formed the basis of diagnosis. With V trimmed by 3 bases and J by 6 bases, 7 bases remained unmatched. Looked up from germline, CDR1 is DFQATT and CDR2 is SNEGSKA (reference sequence). CDR3 length equals 13 residues.

V usage is TRBV20-1 and J usage is TRBJ2-7, with 8 bases aligning to TRBD2. The sequenced sample consisted of peripheral blood or thyroid tissue (not recorded which). The sequence came from an adult man with Graves' hyperthyroidism. The CDR3 DNA is TGCAGTGCTAGGAGCCTAGCGGGTGGCGAGCAGTACTTC. Translation: CSARSLAGGEQYF.